This T cell receptor beta chain originates from a study of blood T cell repertoires in COVID-19. The data were produced by immunoSEQ multiplex PCR, yet TCRdb's version contains in-frame clones alone and is incomplete. The sample lists tens of thousands of clones, around 87% seen once, with 40% to 45% in the top ten. CDR1 LNHDA and CDR2 SQIVND come from the germline V gene (reference sequence). This CDR3 has 14 residues. V lost 5 bases, J lost 3 bases, and 14 bases lay in between. Specimen: peripheral blood. This chain joins TRBV19 and TRBJ2-7, with D possibly being TRBD1 (5 bases). This clonotype originated in a human donor in a cohort sampled during active COVID-19. The CDR3 region has the DNA TGTGCCAGTAGTGCCCTTGGGGCCAACTACGAGCAGTACTTC. Protein: CASSALGANYEQYF.